The clone carrying this T cell receptor (beta chain) was picked up a small number of times. What it recognizes is unknown. The junction departs from the called germline gene at one end, perhaps through a read error. Time point indicated: newly diagnosed GD, antithyroid drugs for less than 3 months. PBMC-derived RNA was used for the TCR library. The sample belongs to a study of regulatory T cells in long-lasting Graves disease. Study-wide results and caveats: Only a small sample size was used, which may have cut accuracy.

Investigators prepared the TCR beta libraries by applying iRepertoire HTBI primers and Arm-PCR of CDR3 regions. Via MiXCR, TCRdb re-called the multiplex PCR reads, giving one row per CDR3 protein. The table lists 400,000 to 550,000 distinct CDR3 sequences, just under 15% of them singletons, with around 17% in the top ten. These data are also associated with another study on T cells in Graves' hyperthyroidism and ophthalmopathy. That report adds: For Graves' hyperthyroidism to be stable, ophthalmopathy could not progress within 18 months.

The input for sequencing was peripheral blood mononuclear cells (PBMCs), taken at new diagnosis, from a patient treated with antithyroid drugs. This sequence was found in a woman in her thirties with Graves disease.

The CDR3 DNA sequence: TGTGCCTGGAGTGTAATGCCAGGGGTTTATGGAAGCACCATATATTTT. This sequence encodes CAWSVMPGVYGSTIYF. V gene TRBV30 combines with J gene TRBJ1-3; D is perhaps TRBD1 (6 bases). Germline V gives CDR1 GTSNPN, CDR2 SVGIG (reference sequence). This CDR3 spans 16 amino acids.